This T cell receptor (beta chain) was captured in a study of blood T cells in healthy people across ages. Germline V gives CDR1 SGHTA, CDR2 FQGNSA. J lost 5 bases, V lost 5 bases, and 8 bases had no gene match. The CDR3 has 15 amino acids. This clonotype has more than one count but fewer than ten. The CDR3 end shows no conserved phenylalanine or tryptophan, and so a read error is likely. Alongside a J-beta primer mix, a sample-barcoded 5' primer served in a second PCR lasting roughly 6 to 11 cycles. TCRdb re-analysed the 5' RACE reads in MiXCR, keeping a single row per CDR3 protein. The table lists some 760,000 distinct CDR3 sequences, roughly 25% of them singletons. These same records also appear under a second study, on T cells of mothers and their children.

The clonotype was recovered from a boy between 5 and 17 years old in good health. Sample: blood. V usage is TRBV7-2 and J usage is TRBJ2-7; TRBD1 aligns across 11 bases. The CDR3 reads CASSRKGQGVNEQYL. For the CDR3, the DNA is TGTGCCAGCAGCAGAAAGGGACAGGGGGTTAACGAGCAGTACCTC.